The 25 T cell receptor beta chains in this list originate from one sample, sequenced in a study of T cell clonotyping in hematopoietic cell transplantation (dated by TCRdb to about 2021). Libraries were made using the immunoSEQ multiplex PCR assay. TCRdb retrieved this table from immuneACCESS and kept in-frame rearrangements only. Not all clones are present; in checked studies, unresolved V genes account for under half, and no reason is known for the remainder. In all, the sample holds about 69,000 clones, and 90% to 95% of those were seen once. Of the sample, more than 1.5% is held by the ten largest clones. The material sequenced was peripheral blood mononuclear cells. The receptors were gathered from a man in his fifties or sixties in good health. Some clones in this sample may be carry-over from other donors' samples.

The V gene is TRBV11-2, the J gene TRBJ2-5; D uncertain. The CDR3 loop spans 13 amino acids. Germline V gene lookup returns CDR1 SGHAT and CDR2 FQNNGV. V lost 5 bases to trimming and J lost 4 bases, with 11 bases between them. The CDR3 bases are TGTGCCAGCAGCCCCACACCCCGAGAGACCCAGTACTTC. Encoded protein: CASSPTPRETQYF.

The V and J genes are TRBV5-4 and TRBJ2-3; 8 bases are shared with TRBD2. The CDR3 has 16 amino acids. Germline CDR1 is SGHNT and CDR2 is YYREEE (reference sequence). Trimming at V came to 6 bases and at J to 2 bases, leaving 11 bases not matched to a gene. For the CDR3, the DNA is TGTGCCAGCAAAGCGGGGCGGGAGGCCTACACAGATACGCAGTATTTT. As protein: CASKAGREAYTDTQYF.

The chain is built from TRBV5-1 and TRBJ1-2; maybe TRBD1 (5 bases). The CDR3 contains 13 residues. V was clipped by 0 bases and J by 10 bases, with 13 bases between them. Germline V CDR1 and CDR2: SGHRS, YFSETQ. In DNA, the CDR3 is TGCGCCAGCAGCTTGGCCGGGACTTTATCCTACACCTTC. It codes for CASSLAGTLSYTF.

V is TRBV28 and J is TRBJ1-2; weak D call: TRBD1 (5 bases). Germline lookup yields CDR1 MDHEN and CDR2 SYDVKM. The CDR3 runs to 16 residues. V was trimmed by 3 bases and J by 3 bases, leaving 17 bases between them. CDR3 sequence: CASSFGGGGVDYGYTF. Written as DNA, the CDR3 is TGTGCCAGCAGTTTTGGGGGGGGAGGGGTAGACTATGGCTACACCTTC.

The chain combines TRBV6-5 with TRBJ2-7; 9 nucleotides align to TRBD1. The germline V gene has CDR1 MNHEY and CDR2 SVGAGI. This CDR3 is built from 14 residues. The trim removed 3 bases at V and 3 bases at J, leaving 3 bases unmatched. The CDR3 loop is CASSYGTGYYEQYF. CDR3 coding DNA: TGTGCCAGCAGTTATGGGACAGGGTACTACGAGCAGTACTTC.

The J gene is TRBJ2-7, the V gene TRBV7-3, with 7 bases aligning to TRBD2. Germline CDR1 and CDR2: SGHTA and FQGTGA. V lost 2 bases and J lost 2; bases outside the gene matches: 6. The CDR3 contains 15 residues. CDR3: CASSLSSSGTYEQYF. The DNA of the CDR3 is TGTGCCAGCAGCTTATCGTCTAGCGGAACCTACGAGCAGTACTTC.

The rearrangement links TRBV5-6 to TRBJ1-1, with D perhaps TRBD1 (6 bases). Trimming removed 0 bases from V and 3 bases from J, with 12 bases in between. Germline CDR1 and CDR2: SGHDT and YYEEEE. This CDR3 region has 15 residues. The CDR3 DNA reads TGTGCCAGCAGCTTGGCGACAGGAGCCTACACTGAAGCTTTCTTT. Protein: CASSLATGAYTEAFF.

This clone was found once. The V and J genes are TRBV28 and TRBJ2-2, with 10 bases identical to TRBD2. Losses at the gene ends were 10 bases for V and 4 bases for J; bases not matched to a gene: 12. This CDR3 is 16 amino acids long. CDR1 MDHEN and CDR2 SYDVKM come from the germline V gene. CDR3 coding DNA: TGTGCCACCTCGTCCAGCGGGGGGGCAGGCACCGGGGAGCTGTTTTTT. This gives the protein CATSSSGGAGTGELFF.

This chain connects TRBV7-3 to TRBJ2-1; D call uncertain. The CDR3 sequence is 13 residues long. Germline lookup yields CDR1 SGHTA and CDR2 FQGTGA. V was clipped by 3 bases and J by 7 bases, with 10 bases between them. The chain's CDR3 is CASSFGEGNEQFF. CDR3 nucleotide sequence: TGTGCCAGCAGCTTTGGTGAAGGAAATGAGCAGTTCTTC.

The V gene is TRBV7-3, the J gene TRBJ2-1; D uncertain. Deletions cut 2 bases from V and 4 bases from J, with 3 bases between. Germline CDR1 SGHTA, CDR2 FQGTGA. CDR3 size: 12 residues. CDR3 sequence (DNA): TGTGCCAGCAGCTTACTGTACAATGAGCAGTTCTTC. This gives the protein CASSLLYNEQFF.

The chain recombines TRBV30 with TRBJ2-2, with D uncertain. The V end was cut by 4 bases, the J end by 6 bases, with 12 bases between. The CDR3 has 13 residues. Germline-derived CDR1 and CDR2 are GTSNPN and SVGIG (reference sequence). The CDR3 region is CAWNAVGAGELFF. In nucleotides, the CDR3 is TGTGCCTGGAACGCGGTTGGGGCCGGGGAGCTGTTTTTT.

The rearrangement links TRBV14 to TRBJ1-3, with D perhaps TRBD1 (6 bases). The V gene lost 5 bases and the J gene lost 2 bases, with 16 bases spanning the gap. The CDR3 runs 16 residues. The germline V gene has CDR1 SGHDN and CDR2 FVKESK. The CDR3 DNA sequence: TGTGCCAGCAGCTTTACGACGGGGGCGGCTGGAAACACCATATATTTT. This encodes CASSFTTGAAGNTIYF.

The CDR3 nucleotides are TGTGCCAGTAGGGAGACTTTGAACACTGAAGCTTTCTTT. Translated, it gives CASRETLNTEAFF. The gene calls are TRBV19 and TRBJ1-1; D gene ambiguous. The CDR3 has 13 amino acids. Looked up from germline, CDR1 is LNHDA and CDR2 is SQIVND (reference sequence). Trimming removed 6 bases from V and 0 bases from J, with 8 bases in between. Using reference TRBV19 and TRBJ1-1 for the parts outside the CDR3, the full variable domain is DGGITQSPKYLFRKEGQNVTLSCEQNLNHDAMYWYRQDPGQGLRLIYYSQIVNDFQKGDIAEGYSVSREKKESFPLTVTSAQKNPTAFYLCASRETLNTEAFFGQGTRLTVV.

In its sample, this clone was seen once. The chain links TRBV19 to TRBJ1-2, with D uncertain. Germline V gene data show CDR1 as LNHDA and CDR2 as SQIVND (reference sequence). V was cut by 10 bases and J by 7 bases, with 25 bases left in between. The CDR3 length is 15 residues. The CDR3 nucleotides read TGTGCCATATTGAAGACTAACGGGCCCGACCGTGGCTACACCTTC. Its protein product is CAILKTNGPDRGYTF.

The chain has TRBV28 and TRBJ1-1, with TRBD1 as a possible D gene (5 bases). Trimming took off 7 bases at V and 1 base at J, with 16 bases between the two ends. Germline-derived CDR1 and CDR2 are MDHEN and SYDVKM. This CDR3 spans 15 amino acids. In nucleotides, the CDR3 is TGTGCCAGCACCCTTTACAGGTCGGGGAACACTGAAGCTTTCTTT. Encoded protein: CASTLYRSGNTEAFF.

The chain joins TRBV20-1 to TRBJ2-5, with 8 bases fitting TRBD2. Germline V CDR1 and CDR2: DFQATT, SNEGSKA (reference sequence). The trim removed 6 bases at V and 5 bases at J, leaving 2 bases unmatched. This CDR3 region has 11 residues. The CDR3 DNA reads TGCAGTGCCGGGAGGGGGGAGACCCAGTACTTC. It encodes CSAGRGETQYF.

The chain joins TRBV6-5 to TRBJ2-7; TRBD2 agrees at 13 bases. Germline-derived CDR1 and CDR2 are MNHEY and SVGAGI. The CDR3 contains 15 residues. Losses at the gene ends were 2 bases for V and 5 bases for J; bases not matched to a gene: 3. The CDR3 bases are TGTGCCAGCAGTTACGGACTAGCGGGAGTGCACGAGCAGTACTTC. It yields the protein CASSYGLAGVHEQYF.

The rearrangement links TRBV30 to TRBJ1-2; D not resolved. Deletions cut 0 bases from V and 4 bases from J, with 9 bases between. The CDR3 has 13 residues. Germline V gene sequence: CDR1 GTSNPN, CDR2 SVGIG (reference sequence). The CDR3 DNA reads TGTGCCTGGAGTGTCCGGGGAAGCTATGGCTACACCTTC. Protein: CAWSVRGSYGYTF.

The CDR3 coding sequence is TGTGCCAGCAGCCCGGGATGGGGCGGCAATCAGCCCCAGCATTTT. Protein product: CASSPGWGGNQPQHF. The genes are TRBV6-1 and TRBJ1-5, with TRBD1 as a possible D gene (5 bases). V lost 6 bases to trimming and J lost 2 bases, with 14 bases between them. This CDR3 spans 15 amino acids. CDR1 MNHNS and CDR2 SASEGT come from the germline V gene.

This clone was observed a single time. This rearrangement joins TRBV9 to TRBJ1-3, with TRBD1 matching over 11 bases. The CDR3 is 14 residues long. V dropped 3 bases and J dropped 7; count of bases not matched to a gene: 3. Germline V CDR1 and CDR2: SGDLS, YYNGEE. The CDR3 region is CASSEGQGGNTIYF. CDR3 nucleotides: TGTGCCAGCAGCGAGGGACAGGGGGGCAACACCATATATTTT.

V and J are TRBV25-1 and TRBJ2-5, with D hard to call. Germline CDR1 reads MGHDK; CDR2 reads SYGVNS. This CDR3 has 12 residues. V lost 7 bases to trimming and J lost 5 bases, with 11 bases between them. CDR3 nucleotides: TGTGCCAGCACTCTGAATAGTGAGACCCAGTACTTC. Translation: CASTLNSETQYF.

The gene calls are TRBV10-3 and TRBJ2-3; 8 bases match TRBD2. The CDR3 sequence is 14 residues long. Germline V gives CDR1 ENHRY, CDR2 SYGVKD. The junction had 1 base not matched to a gene; V was cut back by 2 bases and J by 3 bases. The chain's CDR3 is CAISEPSGTDTQYF. The CDR3 DNA is TGTGCCATCAGTGAGCCTAGCGGGACAGATACGCAGTATTTT.

The chain recombines TRBV4-1 with TRBJ2-7, with no clear D. Per the germline V gene, CDR1 is MGHRA and CDR2 is YSYEKL. This CDR3 region has 15 residues. V was clipped by 4 bases and J by 1 base, with 14 bases between them. The CDR3 is CASSPTSSRSYEQYF. The CDR3 bases are TGCGCCAGCAGCCCAACATCGTCCAGGTCCTACGAGCAGTACTTC.

With regard to this clone: Germline and junction disagree at one end, which may indicate a read error. The chain has TRBV6-1 and TRBJ1-2, with 7 bases identical to TRBD1. Per the germline V gene, CDR1 is MNHNS and CDR2 is SASEGT. The CDR3 extends over 11 amino acids. The CDR3 DNA follows: TGTGCCAGCAGTGTAAGGCTTGTGGGACAGTTC. The encoded protein is CASSVRLVGQF.

The chain has TRBV6-1 and TRBJ1-3; no clear D gene. CDR3 size: 14 residues. The germline gives CDR1 MNHNS, CDR2 SASEGT. The V end was cut by 1 base, the J end by 0 bases, with 4 bases between. The CDR3 reads CASSEGYSGNTIYF. In DNA form, the CDR3 reads TGTGCCAGCAGTGAAGGGTACTCTGGAAACACCATATATTTT.